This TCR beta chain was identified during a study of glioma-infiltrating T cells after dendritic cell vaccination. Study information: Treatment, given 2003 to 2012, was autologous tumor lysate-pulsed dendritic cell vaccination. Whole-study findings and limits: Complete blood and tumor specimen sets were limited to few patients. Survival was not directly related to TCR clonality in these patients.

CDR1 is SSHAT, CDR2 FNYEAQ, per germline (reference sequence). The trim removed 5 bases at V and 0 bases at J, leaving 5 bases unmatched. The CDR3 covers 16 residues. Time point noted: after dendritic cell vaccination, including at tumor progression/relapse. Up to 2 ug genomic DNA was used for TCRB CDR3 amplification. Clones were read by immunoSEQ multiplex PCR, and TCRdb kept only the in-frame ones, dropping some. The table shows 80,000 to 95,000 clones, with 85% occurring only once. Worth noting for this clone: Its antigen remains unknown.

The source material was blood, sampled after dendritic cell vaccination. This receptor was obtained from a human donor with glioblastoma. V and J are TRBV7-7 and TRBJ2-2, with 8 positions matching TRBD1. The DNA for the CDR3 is TGTGCCAGCAGCCCTGGACAGGGAGCGAACACCGGGGAGCTGTTTTTT. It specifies CASSPGQGANTGELFF. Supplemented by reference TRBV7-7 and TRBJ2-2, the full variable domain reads GAGVSQSPRYKVTKRGQDVTLRCDPISSHATLYWYQQALGQGPEFLTYFNYEAQPDKSGLPSDRFSAERPEGSISTLTIQRTEQRDSAMYRCASSPGQGANTGELFFGEGSRLTVL.